This entry lists 9 T cell receptor beta chains sequenced from one sample in a study of identical twins. One entry per CDR3 protein results from TCRdb running MiXCR on the 5' RACE reads. The sample has hundreds of thousands of distinct CDR3 sequences, about 20% seen once. The same specimen was also included in a second study, on T cells expressing NK-cell markers.

The sample was PBMCs. The receptors stem from a woman under 30 in good health.

This clonotype has just a few counts. CDR3 nucleotides: TGCAGTGCTAGTCCGGGGGGCGGGGGTTTTGACAATGAGCAGTTCTTC. As protein: CSASPGGGGFDNEQFF. The chain recombines TRBV20-1 with TRBJ2-1, with D possibly matching TRBD2 (7 bases). Germline V gene sequence: CDR1 DFQATT, CDR2 SNEGSKA (reference sequence). V was trimmed by 3 bases and J by 5 bases, leaving 20 bases between them. There are 16 residues in the CDR3.

This clonotype was seen ten or more times. In DNA, the CDR3 is TGTGCCAGCAGTTCAGCGGGACAGGCCTTGGGGGAGCAGTACTTC. Its protein product is CASSSAGQALGEQYF. J is TRBJ2-7 and V is TRBV12-3 or TRBV12-4, with D possibly matching TRBD1 (8 bases). The CDR3 contains 15 residues. The germline V and J ends were trimmed by 4 bases and 7 bases, with 20 bases remaining between them.

This clonotype was detected a few times. The chain uses TRBV27 and TRBJ1-1, with D possibly matching TRBD1 (5 bases). The germline V gene encodes CDR1 MNHEY and CDR2 SMNVEV (reference sequence). This CDR3 has 14 amino acids. V was pared by 0 bases and J by 5 bases, with 10 bases between. Here the CDR3 DNA reads TGTGCCAGCAGTTTATCCGGGGCTGGGACTGAAGCTTTCTTT. Its translation is CASSLSGAGTEAFF.

This clonotype was seen a few times. The chain recombines TRBV10-3 with TRBJ2-3, with no clear D. With 3 bases removed from V and 8 bases from J, the gap between germline ends came to 12 bases. CDR3 length equals 13 residues. Germline CDR1 is ENHRY and CDR2 is SYGVKD. DNA for the CDR3: TGTGCCATCAGTGAAGGAGTGCGGAGTACGCAGTATTTT. This gives the protein CAISEGVRSTQYF.

The chain is built from TRBV18 and TRBJ2-1, with unresolved D. Germline CDR1 and CDR2: KGHSH and LQKENI. Trimming stripped 2 bases from V and 10 bases from J, with 9 bases between. The CDR3 has 12 amino acids. CDR3 DNA: TGTGCCAGCTCACCAAGGGCGCTCGAGCAGTTCTTC. Protein: CASSPRALEQFF.

This clonotype was seen repeatedly, ten times or more. The J gene is TRBJ2-7, the V gene TRBV12-3 or TRBV12-4; weak D call: TRBD2 (5 bases). V was shortened by 3 bases and J by 5 bases, with 8 bases between the two germline ends. The CDR3 totals 12 residues. CDR3 region: CASSLGVDEQYF. In DNA form, the CDR3 reads TGTGCCAGCAGTTTGGGAGTGGACGAGCAGTACTTC.

The CDR3 DNA reads TGCAGTGCTAATAACGCCGGGACTAGCACAGATACGCAGTATTTT. The encoded protein is CSANNAGTSTDTQYF. The rearrangement links TRBV20-1 to TRBJ2-3, with a weak D call TRBD2 (6 bases). The CDR3 spans 15 residues. Trimming removed 4 bases at V and 0 bases at J, with 14 bases between. CDR1 and CDR2 from the germline V gene are DFQATT and SNEGSKA (reference sequence).

This chain uses TRBV10-2 with TRBJ2-7, with 7 bases matching TRBD1. From germline, CDR1 is WSHSY and CDR2 SAAADI. The CDR3 length is 15 residues. V shed 8 bases and J 2 bases; nucleotides not matched to a gene: 12. The CDR3 sequence: CASGKRQGAPYEQYF. The CDR3 bases are TGCGCCAGCGGCAAAAGACAGGGTGCCCCCTACGAGCAGTACTTC.

This clonotype was counted a single time. The chain carries TRBV5-1 and TRBJ2-7; TRBD1 matches at 7 bases. Germline trimming cut 4 bases from V and 3 bases from J; bases unmatched to any gene: 10. CDR1 is SGHRS, CDR2 YFSETQ, per germline. The CDR3 has 15 amino acids. The CDR3 DNA is TGCGCCAGCAGCCCTACCGCAGGGGGTGGCTACGAGCAGTACTTC. Amino acids: CASSPTAGGGYEQYF.